These T cell receptor beta chains were read from a single sample in a study of OX40 agonist ivuxolimab in advanced cancers. Assay used: immunoSEQ multiplex PCR; TCRdb lists only in-frame clones, some missing. The sample has fewer than 100,000 clones, about 90% seen once; the top ten hold approximately 11%. Sequenced here: CD4+ or CD8+ T cells sorted from blood, sampled in a trial of the OX40 agonist ivuxolimab. The receptors come from an adult with an advanced solid tumor such as melanoma, head and neck, liver or kidney cancer. The CDR3 runs from the conserved cysteine through the conserved F or W.

V gene | CDR3 length | CDR3 protein
TRBV28 | 13 | CASSSRLGYGYTF
TRBV7-9 | 17 | CASRGHSSGRNASEQFF
TRBV25-1 | 14 | CASSEWEGGDTQYF
TRBV19 | 15 | CASSSNLAGHYGYTF
TRBV28 | 14 | CASSWADVDRLVYF
TRBV7-9 | 13 | CASSFPGGEIAFF
TRBV19 | 14 | CATKRGQGTDTQYF
TRBV10-3 | 14 | CAISEDSGANVLTF
TRBV2 | 15 | CASRETSGNYNEQFF
TRBV6-4 | 15 | CASSVLAGAYNEQFF
TRBV7-2 | 14 | CASSPTTEHYGYTF
TRBV7-9 | 15 | CASSPPRHPPIGYTF
TRBV19 | 15 | CASSPTGGANQPQHF
TRBV5-1 | 15 | CASSRWTGDYNEQFF
TRBV5-4 | 15 | CASSPGTSEPGELFF
TRBV5-1 | 15 | CASSLEQRQNEKLFF
TRBV7-2 | 15 | CASSLARVVGKTQYF
TRBV5-4 | 15 | CASSFMRGGVYGYTF
TRBV28 | 15 | CASRPIPGQSYGYTF
TRBV5-5 | 14 | CASSTGAEDTEAFF
TRBV21-1 | 16 | CASTHPLAGATGELFF
TRBV29-1 | 13 | CSVEGQGAYEQYF
TRBV18 | 17 | CASSPLLTGTTNYGYTF
TRBV2 | 14 | CASRPGTGGYEQYF
TRBV5-1 | 14 | CASLDPGTGETQYF
TRBV27 | 14 | CASRSSNTGDTQYF
TRBV18 | 13 | CASLRSATDTQYF
TRBV7-3 | 13 | CASSSGTGNEQYF
TRBV6-1 | 15 | CASSLPTGSGNTIYF
TRBV7-9 | 14 | CASSPTSSSHEQYF
TRBV29-1 | 12 | CSAEWGSYGYTF
TRBV19 | 18 | CASSIGPQGYSYNSPLHF
TRBV19 | 20 | CASSVRTPPGDPSSYNEQFF
TRBV29-1 | 11 | CSVTGWYEQYF
TRBV2 | 11 | CASSVADEQYF
TRBV4-1 | 17 | CASSQVLAGGRGNEQFF
TRBV28 | 14 | CASHLWGGSEPQHF
TRBV13 | 16 | CASSPDRLAGQETQYF
TRBV11-2 | 16 | CASSLRIRTGDGELFF
TRBV10-1 | 13 | CASTGGGANVLTF
TRBV12-5 | 18 | CASGLVRGSGRAPDTQYF
TRBV28 | 12 | CASSQEASGYTF
TRBV27 | 14 | CASSLSLAEDTQYF
TRBV7-8 | 16 | CASSPTSPPSGNTIYF
TRBV5-5 | 12 | CASSLGEGAQYF
TRBV4-1 | 17 | CASSQTPTQGAYNEQFF
TRBV5-1 | 15 | CASSLVTGFTDTQYF
TRBV19 | 14 | CASSIEGGGAVLTF
TRBV29-1 | 14 | CSATDRGGSNVLTF
TRBV4-1 | 15 | CASSQYTGGLGTQYF
TRBV7-3 | 13 | CASSLQGPETQYF
TRBV28 | 12 | CASSLYHGELFF
TRBV7-2 | 15 | CASSLMGQGAGEQYF